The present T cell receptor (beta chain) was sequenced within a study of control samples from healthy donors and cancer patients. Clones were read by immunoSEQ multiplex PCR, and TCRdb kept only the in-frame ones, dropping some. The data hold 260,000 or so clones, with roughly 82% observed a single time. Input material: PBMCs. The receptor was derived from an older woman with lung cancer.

The CDR3 DNA reads TGCAGCGTTGATCGGGGTCAGCAAGAGACCCAGTACTTC. Translated: CSVDRGQQETQYF. V usage is TRBV29-1 and J usage is TRBJ2-5, with a weak D call TRBD2 (5 bases). V was trimmed by 3 bases and J by 2 bases, leaving 10 bases between them. Germline V lookup: CDR1 SQVTM, CDR2 ANQGSEA. The CDR3 totals 13 residues. Drawing the rest from reference TRBV29-1 and TRBJ2-5, the complete variable domain is SAVISQKPSRDICQRGTSLTIQCQVDSQVTMMFWYRQQPGQSLTLIATANQGSEATYESGFVIDKFPISRPNLTFSTLTVSNMSPEDSSIYLCSVDRGQQETQYFGPGTRLLVL.